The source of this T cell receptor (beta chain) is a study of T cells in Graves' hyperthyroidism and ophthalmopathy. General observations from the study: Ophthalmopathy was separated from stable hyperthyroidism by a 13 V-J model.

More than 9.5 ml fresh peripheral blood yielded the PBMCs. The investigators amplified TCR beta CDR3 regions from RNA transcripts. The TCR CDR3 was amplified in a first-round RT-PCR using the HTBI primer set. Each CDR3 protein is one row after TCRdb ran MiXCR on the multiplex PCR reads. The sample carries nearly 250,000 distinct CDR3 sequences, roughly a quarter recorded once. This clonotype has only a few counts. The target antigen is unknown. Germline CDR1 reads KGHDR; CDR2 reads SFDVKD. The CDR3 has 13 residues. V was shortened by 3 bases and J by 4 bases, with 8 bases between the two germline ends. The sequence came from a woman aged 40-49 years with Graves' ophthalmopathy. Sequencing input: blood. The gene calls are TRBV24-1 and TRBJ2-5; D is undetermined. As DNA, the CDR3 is TGTGCCACCAGTGATGGGCCGGGAGAGACCCAGTACTTC. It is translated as CATSDGPGETQYF.